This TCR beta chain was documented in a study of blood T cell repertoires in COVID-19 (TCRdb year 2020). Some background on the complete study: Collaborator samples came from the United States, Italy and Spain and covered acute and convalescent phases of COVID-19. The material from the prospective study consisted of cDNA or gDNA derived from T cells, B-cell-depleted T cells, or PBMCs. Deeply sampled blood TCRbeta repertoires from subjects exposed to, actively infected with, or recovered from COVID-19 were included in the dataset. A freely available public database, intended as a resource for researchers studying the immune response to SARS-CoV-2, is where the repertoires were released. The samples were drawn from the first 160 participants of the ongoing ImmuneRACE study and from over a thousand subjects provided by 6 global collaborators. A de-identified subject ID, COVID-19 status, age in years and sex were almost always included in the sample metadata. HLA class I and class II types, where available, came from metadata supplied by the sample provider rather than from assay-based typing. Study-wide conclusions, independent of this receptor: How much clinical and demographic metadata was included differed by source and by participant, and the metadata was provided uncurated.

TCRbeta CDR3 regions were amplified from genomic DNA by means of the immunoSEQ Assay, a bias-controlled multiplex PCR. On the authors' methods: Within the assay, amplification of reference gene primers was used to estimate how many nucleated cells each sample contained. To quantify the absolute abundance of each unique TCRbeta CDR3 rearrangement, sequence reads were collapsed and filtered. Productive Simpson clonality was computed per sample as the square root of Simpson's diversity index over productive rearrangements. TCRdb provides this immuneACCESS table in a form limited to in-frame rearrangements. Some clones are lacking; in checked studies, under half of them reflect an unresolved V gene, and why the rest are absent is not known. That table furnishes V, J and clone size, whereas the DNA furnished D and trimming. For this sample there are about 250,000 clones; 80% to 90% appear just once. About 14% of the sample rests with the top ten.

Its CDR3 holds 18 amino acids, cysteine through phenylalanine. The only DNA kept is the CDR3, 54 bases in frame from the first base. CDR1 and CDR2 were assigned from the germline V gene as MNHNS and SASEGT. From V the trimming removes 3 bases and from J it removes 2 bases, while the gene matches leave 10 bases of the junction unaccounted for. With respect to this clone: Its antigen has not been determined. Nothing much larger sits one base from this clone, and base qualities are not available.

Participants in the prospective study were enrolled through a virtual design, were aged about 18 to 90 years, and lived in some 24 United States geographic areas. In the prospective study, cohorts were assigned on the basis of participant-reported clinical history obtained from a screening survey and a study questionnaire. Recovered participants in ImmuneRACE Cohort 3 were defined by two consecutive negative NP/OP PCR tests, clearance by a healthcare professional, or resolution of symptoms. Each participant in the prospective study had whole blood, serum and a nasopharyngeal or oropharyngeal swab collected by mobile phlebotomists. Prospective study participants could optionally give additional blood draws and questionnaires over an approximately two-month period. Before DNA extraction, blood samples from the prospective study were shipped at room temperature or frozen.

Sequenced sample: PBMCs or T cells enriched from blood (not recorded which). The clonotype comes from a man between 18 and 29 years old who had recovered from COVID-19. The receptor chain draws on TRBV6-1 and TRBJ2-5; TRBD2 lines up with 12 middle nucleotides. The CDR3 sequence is CASSEGPSSGGGQETQYF. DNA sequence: TGTGCCAGCAGTGAGGGCCCCTCTAGCGGGGGGGGACAAGAGACCCAGTACTTC.